The 21 T cell receptor beta chains presented below share a single source sample, sequenced in a study of control samples from healthy donors and cancer patients. Repertoires were generated with immunoSEQ multiplex PCR, while TCRdb's copy carries only in-frame clones and drops some. The sample holds 100,000 to 150,000 clones, around nine tenths seen once. Input material: blood. These receptors originate from a man aged 40-49 years in good health.

The V and J genes are TRBV12-3 or TRBV12-4 and TRBJ2-2; D is perhaps TRBD1 (5 bases). Trimming pared 4 bases from V and 4 bases from J, leaving 7 bases between. The length of the CDR3 is 13 residues. Written as DNA, the CDR3 is TGTGCCAGCAGTTCACAGGTCACCGGGGAGCTGTTTTTT. Translation: CASSSQVTGELFF.

This clone was observed a handful of times. The chain recombines TRBV4-1 with TRBJ1-6; D perhaps matches TRBD1 (5 bases). Per the germline V gene, CDR1 is MGHRA and CDR2 is YSYEKL. The CDR3 spans 13 residues. V lost 6 bases to trimming and J lost 7 bases, with 10 bases between them. The CDR3 loop is CASSPGPNSPLHF. For the CDR3, the DNA is TGCGCCAGCAGTCCGGGGCCGAATTCACCCCTCCACTTT.

The chain carries TRBV4-1 and TRBJ2-5, with a weak D call TRBD2 (5 bases). Germline V lookup: CDR1 MGHRA, CDR2 YSYEKL. The CDR3 is 14 amino acids. The V end was cut by 1 base, the J end by 5 bases, with 11 bases between. CDR3 DNA: TGCGCCAGCAGCCAAGTCACGGGATTGGAGACCCAGTACTTC. Translation: CASSQVTGLETQYF.

This rearrangement joins TRBV7-9 to TRBJ1-1; no firm D call. Trimming removed 0 bases from V and 5 bases from J, with 4 bases in between. The germline CDR1 and CDR2 sequences are SEHNR and FQNEAQ (reference sequence). The CDR3 has 12 amino acids. CDR3 sequence: CASSLAGTEAFF. CDR3 DNA sequence: TGTGCCAGCAGCTTAGCAGGTACTGAAGCTTTCTTT.

The chain employs TRBV28 and TRBJ1-6; D not resolved. This CDR3 has 15 amino acids. Per germline, CDR1 MDHEN and CDR2 SYDVKM. Trimming pared 7 bases from V and 7 bases from J, leaving 17 bases between. For the CDR3, the DNA is TGTGCCAGCACCCCACGCCCAGGAACCAATTCACCCCTCCACTTT. It encodes CASTPRPGTNSPLHF.

The chain uses TRBV14 and TRBJ2-4, with 7 bases matching TRBD1. The trim removed 4 bases at V and 3 bases at J, leaving 9 bases unmatched. In germline, CDR1 is SGHDN, CDR2 FVKESK. The length of the CDR3 is 16 residues. CDR3 sequence reads: CASSPTTGSYKNIQYF. The CDR3 DNA follows: TGTGCCAGCAGCCCTACGACAGGGAGTTACAAAAACATTCAGTACTTC.

This chain joins TRBV7-2 and TRBJ2-3; 11 bases align to TRBD2. CDR1 and CDR2 from the germline V gene are SGHTA and FQGNSA. Trimming removed 5 bases from V and 4 bases from J; junction bases left unmatched: 2. The CDR3 has 14 amino acids. The CDR3 sequence is CASSRGLAADTQYF. The CDR3 DNA follows: TGTGCCAGCAGCCGGGGACTAGCGGCAGATACGCAGTATTTT.

This sequence joins TRBV4-3 and TRBJ1-1, with 8 bases matching TRBD1. The CDR3 covers 14 residues. V lost 5 bases to trimming and J lost 2 bases; unmatched junction nucleotides: 4. Germline values: CDR1 LGHNA, CDR2 YSLEER. The CDR3 nucleotides read TGCGCCAGCAGCTACGACAGGGGAAACACTGAAGCTTTCTTT. It specifies CASSYDRGNTEAFF.

V gene TRBV24-1 combines with J gene TRBJ2-3; TRBD2 aligns across 10 bases. V gave up 0 bases and J gave up 5 bases; unmatched junction bases: 4. Per germline, CDR1 KGHDR and CDR2 SFDVKD. The CDR3 runs to 16 residues. CDR3 sequence (DNA): TGTGCCACCAGTGATTTGGGTAGCGGGGGGTTAGATACGCAGTATTTT. Protein sequence: CATSDLGSGGLDTQYF.

The gene calls are TRBV11-3 and TRBJ2-7; TRBD2 aligns across 8 bases. With V trimmed by 7 bases and J by 5 bases, 7 bases remained unmatched. This CDR3 has 13 amino acids. Germline assignment: CDR1 SGHNT and CDR2 YENEEA. CDR3 region: CASNPGGDHEQYF. DNA for the CDR3: TGTGCCAGCAACCCGGGAGGGGACCACGAGCAGTACTTC. The whole variable domain, remainder taken from reference TRBV11-3 and TRBJ2-7, is EAGVVQSPRYKIIEKKQPVAFWCNPISGHNTLYWYLQNLGQGPELLIRYENEEAVDDSQLPKDRFSAERLKGVDSTLKIQPAELGDSAVYLCASNPGGDHEQYFGPGTRLTVT.

V gene TRBV19 combines with J gene TRBJ1-2, with 11 bases identical to TRBD1. Unmatched junction bases numbered 5, after V lost 6 bases and J lost 8 bases. This CDR3 contains 13 residues. In germline, CDR1 is LNHDA, CDR2 SQIVND (reference sequence). The CDR3 reads CASREGQGDGYTF. CDR3 in DNA: TGTGCCAGTAGGGAGGGACAGGGGGACGGCTACACCTTC.

The V gene is TRBV3-1 (or the pseudogene TRBV3-2), the J gene TRBJ1-2; a weak D match, TRBD1 (6 bases). The CDR3 runs to 15 residues. Germline loops: CDR1 LGHDT, CDR2 YNNKEL (reference sequence). V was cut by 1 base and J by 3 bases, with 12 bases left in between. CDR3 coding DNA: TGTGCCAGCAGCCAAGTCTCCGGGGGGCACTATGGCTACACCTTC. Protein product: CASSQVSGGHYGYTF.

This clone was recorded once. The J gene is TRBJ2-1, the V gene TRBV9, with a possible D match to TRBD1 (6 bases). Deletions cut 4 bases from V and 3 bases from J, with 11 bases between. This CDR3 contains 14 residues. Germline V lookup: CDR1 SGDLS, CDR2 YYNGEE. CDR3 nucleotides: TGTGCCAGCAGCCCAGGGACACGCTACAATGAGCAGTTCTTC. Amino acid sequence: CASSPGTRYNEQFF.

A single count supports this clone. V and J are TRBV4-1 and TRBJ2-2, with 9 nucleotides matching TRBD1. CDR1 is MGHRA, CDR2 YSYEKL, per germline. The trim removed 3 bases at V and 4 bases at J, leaving 6 bases unmatched. The CDR3 contains 16 residues. This CDR3 is CASSHPGTGPTGELFF. The CDR3 DNA follows: TGCGCCAGCAGCCATCCCGGGACAGGGCCCACCGGGGAGCTGTTTTTT.

This clone occurred once. The V gene is TRBV12-3 or TRBV12-4, the J gene TRBJ1-1; D perhaps matches TRBD1 (6 bases). Trimming shortened V by 5 bases and J by 5 bases, and 9 bases separated the two germline ends. The CDR3 is made up of 12 amino acids. CDR3 loop: CASSTGWTEAFF. The CDR3 bases are TGTGCCAGCAGTACAGGGTGGACTGAAGCTTTCTTT.

This clone occurred once. Other DNA sequences in the same sample also yield this CDR3. The chain employs TRBV6-1 and TRBJ1-2; D ambiguous. CDR1 MNHNS and CDR2 SASEGT come from the germline V gene. This CDR3 is built from 13 residues. V was trimmed by 2 bases and J by 4 bases, leaving 8 bases between them. DNA of the CDR3: TGTGCCAGCAGTGAAACGGTCCTCTATGGCTACACCTTC. It is translated as CASSETVLYGYTF.

The V gene is TRBV30, the J gene TRBJ2-3; D ambiguous. CDR1 GTSNPN and CDR2 SVGIG come from the germline V gene (reference sequence). The V end was cut by 1 base, the J end by 3 bases, with 5 bases between. The CDR3 is 12 residues long. This CDR3 reads CAWSAGTDTQYF. CDR3 nucleotides: TGTGCCTGGAGTGCTGGGACAGATACGCAGTATTTT. Drawing the rest from reference TRBV30 and TRBJ2-3, the complete variable domain is SQTIHQWPATLVQPVGSPLSLECTVEGTSNPNLYWYRQAAGRGLQLLFYSVGIGQISSEVPQNLSASRPQDRQFILSSKKLLLSDSGFYLCAWSAGTDTQYFGPGTRLTVL.

The chain has TRBV27 and TRBJ2-7, with D perhaps matching TRBD1 (7 bases). V was cut by 6 bases and J by 0 bases, with 12 bases left in between. Germline loops: CDR1 MNHEY, CDR2 SMNVEV (reference sequence). The CDR3 contains 14 residues. The CDR3 here is CASSRGTDSYEQYF. CDR3 bases: TGTGCCAGCAGCCGCGGGACAGACTCCTACGAGCAGTACTTC.

The chain has TRBV5-5 and TRBJ2-7; D unresolved. The germline V gene has CDR1 SGHKS and CDR2 YYEKEE (reference sequence). This CDR3 has 15 residues. Deletions cut 4 bases from V and 4 bases from J, with 18 bases between. This CDR3 is CASSLARSTAYEQYF. The DNA of the CDR3 is TGTGCCAGCAGCCTGGCGAGGAGTACGGCTTACGAGCAGTACTTC. The full variable domain, in which reference TRBV5-5 and TRBJ2-7 provide the parts outside the CDR3, is DAGVTQSPTHLIKTRGQQVTLRCSPISGHKSVSWYQQVLGQGPQFIFQYYEKEERGRGNFPDRFSARQFPNYSSELNVNALLLGDSALYLCASSLARSTAYEQYFGPGTRLTVT.

The chain has TRBV7-2 and TRBJ2-3; D perhaps matches TRBD1 (5 bases). CDR3 length: 13 amino acids. Germline-derived CDR1 and CDR2 are SGHTA and FQGNSA. V shed 3 bases and J shed 2 bases, with 6 bases lying between them. CDR3 loop: CASSFGHTDTQYF. CDR3 bases: TGTGCCAGCAGCTTTGGACACACAGATACGCAGTATTTT.

The chain recombines TRBV19 with TRBJ1-2; TRBD1 aligns across 8 bases. Trimming at V came to 7 bases and at J to 5 bases, leaving 9 bases not matched to a gene. The CDR3 is made up of 14 amino acids. Germline assignment: CDR1 LNHDA and CDR2 SQIVND (reference sequence). The CDR3 nucleotides are TGTGCCAGTAAAACAGGGGGGAACCCTTATGGCTACACCTTC. Protein sequence: CASKTGGNPYGYTF.